This T cell receptor beta chain appears in the sequencing data of a study of regulatory T cells. The study, taken as a whole, reports: Hydrophobic residues at CDR3 positions 6 and 7 were enriched in conventional CD4+ T cells of CD3G-deficient patients. Skewed V and J usage and few unique V-J pairs marked patient repertoires, most in Tregs.

The CDR3 is made up of 16 amino acids. J gave up 0 bases and V 2 bases, and 6 bases lay outside the gene matches. Germline lookup yields CDR1 SGHRS and CDR2 YFSETQ. Concerning this clone: What it binds is not known.

Patients aged 2 to 39 years had fewer naive T cells. Primers: 52 TRBV forward and 13 TRBJ reverse. Measured with immunoSEQ multiplex PCR; TCRdb has only the in-frame clones, and not every one. The sample lists 20,000 to 25,000 clones, around nine tenths occurring once. The sequencing input was conventional CD4+ T cells sorted from blood. This receptor was obtained from a child younger than 18 with CD3G deficiency. V is TRBV5-1 and J is TRBJ1-1, with 8 bases that match TRBD1. In nucleotides, the CDR3 is TGCGCCAGCAGCTTAACAGGGGGTTCCATGAACACTGAAGCTTTCTTT. Its translation: CASSLTGGSMNTEAFF. Using reference TRBV5-1 and TRBJ1-1 for the parts outside the CDR3, the full variable domain is KAGVTQTPRYLIKTRGQQVTLSCSPISGHRSVSWYQQTPGQGLQFLFEYFSETQRNKGNFPGRFSGRQFSNSRSEMNVSTLELGDSALYLCASSLTGGSMNTEAFFGQGTRLTVV.